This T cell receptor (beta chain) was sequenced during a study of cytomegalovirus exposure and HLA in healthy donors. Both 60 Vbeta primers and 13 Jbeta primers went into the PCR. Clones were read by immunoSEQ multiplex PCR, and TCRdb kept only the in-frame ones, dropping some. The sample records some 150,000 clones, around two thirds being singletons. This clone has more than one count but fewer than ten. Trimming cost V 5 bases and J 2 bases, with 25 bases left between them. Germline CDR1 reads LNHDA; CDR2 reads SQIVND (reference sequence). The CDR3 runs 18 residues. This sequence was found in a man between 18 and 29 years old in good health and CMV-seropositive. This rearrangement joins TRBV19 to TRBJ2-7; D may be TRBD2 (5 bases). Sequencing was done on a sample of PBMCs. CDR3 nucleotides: TGTGCCAGTAGTCCCTATGGCGGATCAGTTTCGACTACCTACGAGCAGTACTTC. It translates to CASSPYGGSVSTTYEQYF.